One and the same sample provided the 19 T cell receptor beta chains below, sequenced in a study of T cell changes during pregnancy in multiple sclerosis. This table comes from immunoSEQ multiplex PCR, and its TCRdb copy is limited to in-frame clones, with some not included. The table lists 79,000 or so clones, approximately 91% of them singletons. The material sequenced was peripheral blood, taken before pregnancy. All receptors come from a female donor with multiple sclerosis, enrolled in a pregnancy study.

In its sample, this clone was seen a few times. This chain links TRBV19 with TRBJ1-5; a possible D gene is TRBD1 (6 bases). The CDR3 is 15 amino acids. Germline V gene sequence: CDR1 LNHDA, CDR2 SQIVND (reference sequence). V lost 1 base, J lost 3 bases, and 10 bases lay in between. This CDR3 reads CASSIGGQPNQPQHF. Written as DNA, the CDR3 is TGTGCCAGTAGTATAGGTGGACAGCCCAATCAGCCCCAGCATTTT.

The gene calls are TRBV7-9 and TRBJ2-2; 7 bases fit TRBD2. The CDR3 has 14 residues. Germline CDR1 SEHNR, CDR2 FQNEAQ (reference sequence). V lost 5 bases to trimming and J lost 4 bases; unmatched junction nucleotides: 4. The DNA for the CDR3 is TGTGCCAGCAGCCCAACTAGCGCCACCGGGGAGCTGTTTTTT. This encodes CASSPTSATGELFF.

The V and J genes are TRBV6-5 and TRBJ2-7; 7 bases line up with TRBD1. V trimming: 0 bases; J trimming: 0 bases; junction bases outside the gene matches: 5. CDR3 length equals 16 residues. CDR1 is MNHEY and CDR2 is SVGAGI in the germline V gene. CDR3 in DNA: TGTGCCAGCAGTTACTCCCCGGGACAGAGCTCCTACGAGCAGTACTTC. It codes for CASSYSPGQSSYEQYF.

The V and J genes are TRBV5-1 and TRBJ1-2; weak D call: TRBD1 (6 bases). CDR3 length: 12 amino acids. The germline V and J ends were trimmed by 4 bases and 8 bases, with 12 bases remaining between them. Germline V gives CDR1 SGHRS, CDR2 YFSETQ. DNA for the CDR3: TGCGCCAGCAGCCCGTCAGGGGTAGGCTACACCTTC. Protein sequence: CASSPSGVGYTF.

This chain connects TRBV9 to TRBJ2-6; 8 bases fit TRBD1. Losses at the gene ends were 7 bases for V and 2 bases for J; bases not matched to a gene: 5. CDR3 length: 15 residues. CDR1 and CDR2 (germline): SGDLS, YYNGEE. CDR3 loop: CASGWTGTGANVLTF. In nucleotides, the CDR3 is TGTGCCAGCGGATGGACAGGGACTGGGGCCAACGTCCTGACTTTC.

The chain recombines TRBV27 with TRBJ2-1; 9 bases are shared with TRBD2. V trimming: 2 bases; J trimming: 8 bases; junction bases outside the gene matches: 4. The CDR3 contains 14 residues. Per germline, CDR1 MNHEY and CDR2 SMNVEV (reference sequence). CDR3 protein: CASSLVAGVDEQFF. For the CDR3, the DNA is TGTGCCAGCAGTTTAGTAGCGGGAGTGGATGAGCAGTTCTTC.

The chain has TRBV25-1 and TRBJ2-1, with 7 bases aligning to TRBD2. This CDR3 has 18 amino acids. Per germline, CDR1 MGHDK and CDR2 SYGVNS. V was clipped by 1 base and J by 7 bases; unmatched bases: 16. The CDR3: CASSEWGGLSRERNEQFF. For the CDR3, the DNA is TGTGCCAGCAGTGAATGGGGGGGGTTATCGCGGGAACGGAATGAGCAGTTCTTC.

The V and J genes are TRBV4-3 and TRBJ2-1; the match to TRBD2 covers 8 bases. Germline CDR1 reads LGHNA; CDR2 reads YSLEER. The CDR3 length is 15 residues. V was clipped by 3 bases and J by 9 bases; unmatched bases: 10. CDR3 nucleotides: TGCGCCAGCAGCCAGCTTCCGGGACTAGGGAGTGAGCAGTTCTTC. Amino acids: CASSQLPGLGSEQFF.

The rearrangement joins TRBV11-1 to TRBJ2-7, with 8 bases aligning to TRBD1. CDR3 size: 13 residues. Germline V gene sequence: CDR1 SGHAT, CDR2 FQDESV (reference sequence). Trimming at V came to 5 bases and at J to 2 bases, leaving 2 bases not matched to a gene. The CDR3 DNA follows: TGTGCCAGCAGCCGGACAGGGACCTACGAGCAGTACTTC. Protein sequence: CASSRTGTYEQYF. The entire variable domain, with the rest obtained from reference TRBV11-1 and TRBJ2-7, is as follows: EAEVAQSPRYKITEKSQAVAFWCDPISGHATLYWYRQILGQGPELLVQFQDESVVDDSQLPKDRFSAERLKGVDSTLKIQPAELGDSAMYLCASSRTGTYEQYFGPGTRLTVT.

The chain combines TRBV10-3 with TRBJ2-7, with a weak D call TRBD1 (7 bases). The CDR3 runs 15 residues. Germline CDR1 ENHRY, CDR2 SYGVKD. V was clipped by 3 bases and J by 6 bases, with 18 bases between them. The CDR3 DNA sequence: TGTGCCATCAGTGAAGTCCCCGGGACAGCGGGCGAGCAGTACTTC. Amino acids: CAISEVPGTAGEQYF.

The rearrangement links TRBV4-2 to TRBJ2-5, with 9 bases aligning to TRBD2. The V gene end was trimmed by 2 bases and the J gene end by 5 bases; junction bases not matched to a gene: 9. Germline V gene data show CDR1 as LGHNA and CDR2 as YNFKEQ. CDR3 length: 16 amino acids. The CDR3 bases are TGTGCCAGCAGCCAACGCGGACTAGCGCCGTGGGAGACCCAGTACTTC. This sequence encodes CASSQRGLAPWETQYF.

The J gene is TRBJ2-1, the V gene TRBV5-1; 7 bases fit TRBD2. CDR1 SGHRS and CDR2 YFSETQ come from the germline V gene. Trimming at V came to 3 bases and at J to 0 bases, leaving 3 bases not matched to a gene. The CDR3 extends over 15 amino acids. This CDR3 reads CASSWGGSSYNEQFF. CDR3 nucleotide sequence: TGCGCCAGCAGCTGGGGGGGGAGCTCCTACAATGAGCAGTTCTTC. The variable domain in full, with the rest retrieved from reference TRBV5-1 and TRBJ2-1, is KAGVTQTPRYLIKTRGQQVTLSCSPISGHRSVSWYQQTPGQGLQFLFEYFSETQRNKGNFPGRFSGRQFSNSRSEMNVSTLELGDSALYLCASSWGGSSYNEQFFGPGTRLTVL.

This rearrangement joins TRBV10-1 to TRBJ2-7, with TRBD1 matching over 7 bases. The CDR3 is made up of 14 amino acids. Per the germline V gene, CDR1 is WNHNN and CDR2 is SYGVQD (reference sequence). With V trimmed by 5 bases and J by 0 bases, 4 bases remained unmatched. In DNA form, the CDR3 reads TGCGCCAGCAGTCTCCGGACAGGCTCCTACGAGCAGTACTTC. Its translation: CASSLRTGSYEQYF.

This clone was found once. The CDR3 sequence: CASSSGTFPSTQYF. The DNA of the CDR3 is TGTGCCAGCAGTTCCGGGACTTTCCCGTCAACGCAGTATTTT. The chain couples TRBV7-2 to TRBJ2-3; weak D call: TRBD2 (6 bases). Germline V CDR1 and CDR2: SGHTA, FQGNSA. This CDR3 is built from 14 residues. Trimming pared 6 bases from V and 9 bases from J, leaving 19 bases between.

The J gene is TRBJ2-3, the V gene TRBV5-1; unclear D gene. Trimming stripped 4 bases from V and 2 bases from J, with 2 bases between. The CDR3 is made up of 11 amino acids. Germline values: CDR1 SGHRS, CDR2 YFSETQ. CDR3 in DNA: TGCGCCAGCAGCCTCACAGATACGCAGTATTTT. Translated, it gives CASSLTDTQYF.

For the CDR3, the DNA is TGTGCCAGCAGTTACGACAGCGCACCTTATGGCTACACCTTC. It translates to CASSYDSAPYGYTF. V gene TRBV6-5 combines with J gene TRBJ1-2; TRBD1 might be the D (5 bases). In germline, CDR1 is MNHEY, CDR2 SVGAGI. The CDR3 spans 14 residues. Trimming cost V 2 bases and J 5 bases, with 12 bases left between them.

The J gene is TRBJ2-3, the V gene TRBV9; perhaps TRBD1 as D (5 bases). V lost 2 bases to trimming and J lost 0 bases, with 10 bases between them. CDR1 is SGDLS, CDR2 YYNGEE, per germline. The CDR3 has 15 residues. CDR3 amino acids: CASSVWTTSTDTQYF. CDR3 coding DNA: TGTGCCAGCAGCGTTTGGACAACTAGCACAGATACGCAGTATTTT. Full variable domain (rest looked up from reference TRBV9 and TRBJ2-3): DSGVTQTPKHLITATGQRVTLRCSPRSGDLSVYWYQQSLDQGLQFLIQYYNGEERAKGNILERFSAQQFPDLHSELNLSSLELGDSALYFCASSVWTTSTDTQYFGPGTRLTVL.

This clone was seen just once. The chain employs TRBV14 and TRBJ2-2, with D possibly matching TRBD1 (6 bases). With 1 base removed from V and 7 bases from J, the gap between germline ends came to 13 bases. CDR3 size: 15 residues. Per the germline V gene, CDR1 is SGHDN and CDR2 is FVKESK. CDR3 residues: CASSQGGPGYGELFF. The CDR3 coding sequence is TGTGCCAGCAGCCAAGGGGGGCCGGGATACGGGGAGCTGTTTTTT. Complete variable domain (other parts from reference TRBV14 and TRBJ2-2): EAGVTQFPSHSVIEKGQTVTLRCDPISGHDNLYWYRRVMGKEIKFLLHFVKESKQDESGMPNNRFLAERTGGTYSTLKVQPAELEDSGVYFCASSQGGPGYGELFFGEGSRLTVL.

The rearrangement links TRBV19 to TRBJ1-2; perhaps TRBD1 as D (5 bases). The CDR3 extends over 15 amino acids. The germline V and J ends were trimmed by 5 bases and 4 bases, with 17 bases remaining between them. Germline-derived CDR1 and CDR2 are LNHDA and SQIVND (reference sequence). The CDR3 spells CASSLGGDVIYGYTF. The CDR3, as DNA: TGTGCCAGTAGTCTCGGGGGGGACGTTATCTATGGCTACACCTTC.